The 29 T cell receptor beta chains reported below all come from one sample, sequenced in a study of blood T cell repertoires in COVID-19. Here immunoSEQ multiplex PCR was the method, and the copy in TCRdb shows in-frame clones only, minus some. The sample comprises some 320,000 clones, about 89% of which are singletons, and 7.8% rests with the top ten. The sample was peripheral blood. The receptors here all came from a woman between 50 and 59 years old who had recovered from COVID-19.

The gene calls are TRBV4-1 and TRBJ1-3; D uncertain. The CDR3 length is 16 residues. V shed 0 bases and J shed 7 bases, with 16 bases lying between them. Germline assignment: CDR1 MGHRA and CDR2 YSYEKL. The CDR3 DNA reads TGCGCCAGCAGCCAAGATCGTACAATTCATCTGAACACCATATATTTT. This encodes CASSQDRTIHLNTIYF.

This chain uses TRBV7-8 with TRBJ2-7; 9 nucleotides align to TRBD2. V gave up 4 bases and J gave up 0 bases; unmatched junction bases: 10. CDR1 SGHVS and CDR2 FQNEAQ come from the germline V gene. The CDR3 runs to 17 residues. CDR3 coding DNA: TGTGCCAGCAGCTATCACCCGCGGGAGGGGGACTCCTACGAGCAGTACTTC. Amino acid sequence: CASSYHPREGDSYEQYF. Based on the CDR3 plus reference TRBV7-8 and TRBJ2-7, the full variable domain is GAGVSQSPRYKVAKRGQDVALRCDPISGHVSLFWYQQALGQGPEFLTYFQNEAQLDKSGLPSDRFFAERPEGSVSTLKIQRTQQEDSAVYLCASSYHPREGDSYEQYFGPGTRLTVT.

CDR3 residues: CATSDSTGYPYEQYF. The CDR3 DNA reads as TGTGCCACCAGTGATTCGACAGGGTACCCCTACGAGCAGTACTTC. The chain recombines TRBV24-1 with TRBJ2-7; 7 bases map to TRBD1. With V trimmed by 2 bases and J by 2 bases, 5 bases remained unmatched. CDR1 KGHDR and CDR2 SFDVKD come from the germline V gene. CDR3 size: 15 residues.

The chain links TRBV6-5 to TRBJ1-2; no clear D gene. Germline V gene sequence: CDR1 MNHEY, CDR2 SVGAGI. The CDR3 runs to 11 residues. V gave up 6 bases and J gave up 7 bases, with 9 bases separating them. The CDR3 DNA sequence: TGTGCCAGCAGCCATCTAGGTGGCTACACCTTC. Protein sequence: CASSHLGGYTF.

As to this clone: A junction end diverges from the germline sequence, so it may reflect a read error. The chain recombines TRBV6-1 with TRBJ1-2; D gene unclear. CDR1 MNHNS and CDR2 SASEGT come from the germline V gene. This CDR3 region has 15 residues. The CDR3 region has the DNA TGTGCCAGCAGTAAAGCTACAGAGAGATCCTATGGCTACACCTTC. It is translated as CASSKATERSYGYTF.

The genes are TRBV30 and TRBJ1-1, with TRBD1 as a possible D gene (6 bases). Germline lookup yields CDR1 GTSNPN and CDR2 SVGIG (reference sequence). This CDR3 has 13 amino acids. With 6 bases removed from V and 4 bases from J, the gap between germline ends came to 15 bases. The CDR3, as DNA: TGTGCCTGCCATACAGGGTATGCCACTGAAGCTTTCTTT. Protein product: CACHTGYATEAFF.

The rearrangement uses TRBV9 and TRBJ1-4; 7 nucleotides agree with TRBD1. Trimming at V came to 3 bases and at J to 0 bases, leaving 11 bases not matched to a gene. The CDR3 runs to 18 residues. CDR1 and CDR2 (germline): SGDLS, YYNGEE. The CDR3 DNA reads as TGTGCCAGCAGCGATAGGGACGGGACAGCAGCAACTAATGAAAAACTGTTTTTT. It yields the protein CASSDRDGTAATNEKLFF.

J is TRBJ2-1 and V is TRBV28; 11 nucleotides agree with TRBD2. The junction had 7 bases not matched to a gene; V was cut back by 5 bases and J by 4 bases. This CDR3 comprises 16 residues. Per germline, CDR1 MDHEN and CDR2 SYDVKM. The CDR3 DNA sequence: TGTGCCAGCAGTCGTAGCGGGGGGGCCGTTTACAATGAGCAGTTCTTC. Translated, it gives CASSRSGGAVYNEQFF.

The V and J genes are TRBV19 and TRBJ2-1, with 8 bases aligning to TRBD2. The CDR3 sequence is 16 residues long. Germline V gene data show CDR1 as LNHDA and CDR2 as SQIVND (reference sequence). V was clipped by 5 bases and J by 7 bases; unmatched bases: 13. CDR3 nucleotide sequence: TGTGCCAGTAGTCCCTTTTCGGGGGGGGTGAGGAATGAGCAGTTCTTC. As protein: CASSPFSGGVRNEQFF. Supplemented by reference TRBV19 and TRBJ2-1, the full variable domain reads DGGITQSPKYLFRKEGQNVTLSCEQNLNHDAMYWYRQDPGQGLRLIYYSQIVNDFQKGDIAEGYSVSREKKESFPLTVTSAQKNPTAFYLCASSPFSGGVRNEQFFGPGTRLTVL.

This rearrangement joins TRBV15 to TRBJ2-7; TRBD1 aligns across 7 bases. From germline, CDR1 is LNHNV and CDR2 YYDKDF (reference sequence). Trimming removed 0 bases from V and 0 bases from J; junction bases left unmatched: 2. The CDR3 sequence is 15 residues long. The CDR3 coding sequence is TGTGCCACCAGCAGAGACCGGGACAGCTCCTACGAGCAGTACTTC. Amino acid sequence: CATSRDRDSSYEQYF.

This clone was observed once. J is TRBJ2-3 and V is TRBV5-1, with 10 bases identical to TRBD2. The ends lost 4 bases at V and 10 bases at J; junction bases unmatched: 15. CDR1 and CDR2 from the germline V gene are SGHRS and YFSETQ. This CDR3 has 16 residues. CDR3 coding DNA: TGCGCCAGCAGCCCCCCCGATAGCGGGGGGTCCATCCCGCAGTATTTT. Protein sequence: CASSPPDSGGSIPQYF. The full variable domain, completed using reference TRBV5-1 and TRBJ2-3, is KAGVTQTPRYLIKTRGQQVTLSCSPISGHRSVSWYQQTPGQGLQFLFEYFSETQRNKGNFPGRFSGRQFSNSRSEMNVSTLELGDSALYLCASSPPDSGGSIPQYFGPGTRLTVL.

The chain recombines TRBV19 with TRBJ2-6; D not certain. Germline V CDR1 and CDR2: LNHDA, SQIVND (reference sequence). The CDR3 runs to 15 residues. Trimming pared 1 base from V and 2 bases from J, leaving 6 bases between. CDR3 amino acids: CASSIVYPGANVLTF. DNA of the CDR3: TGTGCCAGTAGTATAGTCTACCCTGGGGCCAACGTCCTGACTTTC.

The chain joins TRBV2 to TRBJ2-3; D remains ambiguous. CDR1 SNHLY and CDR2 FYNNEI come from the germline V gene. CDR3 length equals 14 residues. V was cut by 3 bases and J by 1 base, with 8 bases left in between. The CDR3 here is CASSDRSRTDTQYF. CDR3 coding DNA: TGTGCCAGCAGTGACCGGAGCCGCACAGATACGCAGTATTTT.

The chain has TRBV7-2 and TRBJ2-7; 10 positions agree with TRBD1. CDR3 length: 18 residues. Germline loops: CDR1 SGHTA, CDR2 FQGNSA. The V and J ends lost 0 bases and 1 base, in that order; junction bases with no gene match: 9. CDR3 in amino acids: CASSLAATSGQGSYEQYF. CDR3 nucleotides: TGTGCCAGCAGCTTAGCGGCGACTTCGGGACAGGGGTCCTACGAGCAGTACTTC. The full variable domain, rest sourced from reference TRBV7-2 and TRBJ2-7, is GAGVSQSPSNKVTEKGKDVELRCDPISGHTALYWYRQSLGQGLEFLIYFQGNSAPDKSGLPSDRFSAERTGGSVSTLTIQRTQQEDSAVYLCASSLAATSGQGSYEQYFGPGTRLTVT.

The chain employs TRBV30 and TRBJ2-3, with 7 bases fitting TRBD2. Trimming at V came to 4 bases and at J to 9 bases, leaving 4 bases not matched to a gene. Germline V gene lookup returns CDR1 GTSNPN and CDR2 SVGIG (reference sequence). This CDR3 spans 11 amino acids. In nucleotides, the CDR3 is TGTGCCTGGAAGGGACTAATCACGCAGTATTTT. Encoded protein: CAWKGLITQYF.

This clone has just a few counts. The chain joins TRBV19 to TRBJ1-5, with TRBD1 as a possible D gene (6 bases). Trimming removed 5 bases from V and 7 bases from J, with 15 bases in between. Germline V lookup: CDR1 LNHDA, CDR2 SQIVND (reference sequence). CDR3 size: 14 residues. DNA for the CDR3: TGTGCCAGTAGTCAAAACACAGGGCAGCAGCCCCAGCATTTT. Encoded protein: CASSQNTGQQPQHF.

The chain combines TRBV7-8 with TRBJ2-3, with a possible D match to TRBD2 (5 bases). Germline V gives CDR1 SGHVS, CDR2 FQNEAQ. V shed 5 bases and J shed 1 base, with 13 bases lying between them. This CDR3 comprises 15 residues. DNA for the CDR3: TGTGCCAGCAGCCGAACGTGGCGGGGCACAGATACGCAGTATTTT. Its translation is CASSRTWRGTDTQYF.

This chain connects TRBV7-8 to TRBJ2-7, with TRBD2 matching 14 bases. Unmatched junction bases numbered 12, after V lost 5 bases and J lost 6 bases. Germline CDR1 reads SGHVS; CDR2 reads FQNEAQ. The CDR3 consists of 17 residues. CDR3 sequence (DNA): TGTGCCAGCAGCGCAAGGACTAGCGGGGGGCCGGGGGTCGAGCAGTACTTC. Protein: CASSARTSGGPGVEQYF.

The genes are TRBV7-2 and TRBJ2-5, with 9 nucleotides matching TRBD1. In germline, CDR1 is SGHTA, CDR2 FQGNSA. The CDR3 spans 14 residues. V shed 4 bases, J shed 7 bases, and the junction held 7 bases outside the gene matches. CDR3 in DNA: TGTGCCAGCAGCTCGACAGGGGGGCCATTGACCCAGTACTTC. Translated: CASSSTGGPLTQYF.

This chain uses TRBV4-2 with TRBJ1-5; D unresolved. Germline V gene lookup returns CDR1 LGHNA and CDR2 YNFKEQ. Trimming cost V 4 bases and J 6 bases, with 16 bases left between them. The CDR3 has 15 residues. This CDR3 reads CASSPTNLGGQPQHF. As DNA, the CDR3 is TGTGCCAGCAGCCCCACAAACCTGGGAGGTCAGCCCCAGCATTTT.

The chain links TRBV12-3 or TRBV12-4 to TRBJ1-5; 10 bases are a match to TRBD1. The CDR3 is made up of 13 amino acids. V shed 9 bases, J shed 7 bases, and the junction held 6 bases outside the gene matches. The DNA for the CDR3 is TGTGCCAGTAGCCCGGACAGGGGGCAGCCCCAGCATTTT. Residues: CASSPDRGQPQHF.

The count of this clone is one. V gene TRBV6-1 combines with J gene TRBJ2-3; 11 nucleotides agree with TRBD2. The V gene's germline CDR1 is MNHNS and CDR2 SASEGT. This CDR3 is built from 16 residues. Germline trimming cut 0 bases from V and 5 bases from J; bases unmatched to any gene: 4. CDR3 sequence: CASSEAVAGGVDTQYF. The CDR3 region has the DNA TGTGCCAGCAGTGAAGCGGTAGCGGGGGGGGTAGATACGCAGTATTTT.

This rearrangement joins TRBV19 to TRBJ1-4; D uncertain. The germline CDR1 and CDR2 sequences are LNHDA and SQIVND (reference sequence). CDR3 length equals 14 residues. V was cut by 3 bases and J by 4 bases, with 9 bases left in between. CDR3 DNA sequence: TGTGCCAGTAGTATCTCGATCGGTAATGAAAAACTGTTTTTT. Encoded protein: CASSISIGNEKLFF.

CDR3 residues: CASHRGGTDTQYF. DNA of the CDR3: TGTGCCAGTCATAGGGGGGGTACAGATACGCAGTATTTT. The J gene is TRBJ2-3, the V gene TRBV27, with a weak D call TRBD2 (7 bases). The V gene lost 9 bases and the J gene lost 3 bases, with 13 bases spanning the gap. CDR1 and CDR2 from the germline V gene are MNHEY and SMNVEV (reference sequence). The CDR3 covers 13 residues.

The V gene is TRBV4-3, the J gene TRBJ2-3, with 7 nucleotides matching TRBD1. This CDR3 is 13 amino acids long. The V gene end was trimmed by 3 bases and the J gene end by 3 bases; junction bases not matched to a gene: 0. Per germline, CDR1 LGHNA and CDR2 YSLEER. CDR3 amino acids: CASSQTGTDTQYF. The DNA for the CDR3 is TGCGCCAGCAGCCAGACAGGGACAGATACGCAGTATTTT.

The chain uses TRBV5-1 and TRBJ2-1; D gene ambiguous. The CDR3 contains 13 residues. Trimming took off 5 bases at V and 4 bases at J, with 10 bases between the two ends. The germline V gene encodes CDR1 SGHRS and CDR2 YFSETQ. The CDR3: CASRADGYNEQFF. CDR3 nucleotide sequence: TGCGCCAGCAGGGCCGACGGGTACAATGAGCAGTTCTTC.

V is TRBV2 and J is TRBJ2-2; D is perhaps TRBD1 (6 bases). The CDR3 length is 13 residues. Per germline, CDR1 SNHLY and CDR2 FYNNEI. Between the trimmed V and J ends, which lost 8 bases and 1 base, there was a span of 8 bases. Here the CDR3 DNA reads TGTGCCAGCGAAGGGGGGAACACCGGGGAGCTGTTTTTT. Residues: CASEGGNTGELFF.

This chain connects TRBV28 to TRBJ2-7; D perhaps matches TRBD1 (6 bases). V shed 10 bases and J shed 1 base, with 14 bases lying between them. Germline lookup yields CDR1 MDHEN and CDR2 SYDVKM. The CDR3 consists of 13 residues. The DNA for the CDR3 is TGTGCCATCCGTCAACAGGGATCCTACGAGCAGTACTTC. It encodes CAIRQQGSYEQYF.

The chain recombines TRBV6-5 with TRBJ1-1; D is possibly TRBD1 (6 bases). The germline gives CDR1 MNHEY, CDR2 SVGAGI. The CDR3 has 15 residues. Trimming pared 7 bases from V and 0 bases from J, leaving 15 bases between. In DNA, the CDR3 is TGTGCCAGCAATACCCGTCCAGGGGTGAACACTGAAGCTTTCTTT. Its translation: CASNTRPGVNTEAFF.